These 11 T cell receptor beta chains share one sample of origin, sequenced in a study of OX40 agonist ivuxolimab in advanced cancers. Assay used: immunoSEQ multiplex PCR; TCRdb lists only in-frame clones, some missing. Found here are around 55,000 clones, around 86% of them singletons; the top ten hold about 13%. The starting material was CD4+ or CD8+ T cells sorted from blood, obtained in a trial of the OX40 agonist ivuxolimab. These receptors came from an adult with an advanced solid tumor such as melanoma, head and neck, liver or kidney cancer.

V usage is TRBV5-1 and J usage is TRBJ2-7; 11 bases map to TRBD2. This CDR3 contains 15 residues. Germline lookup yields CDR1 SGHRS and CDR2 YFSETQ. The trim removed 6 bases at V and 4 bases at J, leaving 9 bases unmatched. As DNA, the CDR3 is TGCGCCAGCACCTTTAGCGGGAGGGCAACGTACGAGCAGTACTTC. Translation gives CASTFSGRATYEQYF.

This chain joins TRBV6-1 and TRBJ1-5; D unresolved. CDR1 and CDR2 (germline): MNHNS, SASEGT. V was clipped by 8 bases and J by 5 bases, with 13 bases between them. This CDR3 comprises 13 residues. This CDR3 reads CASGKGFDQPQHF. CDR3 sequence (DNA): TGTGCCAGCGGGAAGGGATTTGATCAGCCCCAGCATTTT.

The V call is TRBV6-1, the J call TRBJ2-3, with a possible D match to TRBD2 (6 bases). The CDR3 has 15 residues. Germline-derived CDR1 and CDR2 are MNHNS and SASEGT. V was shortened by 8 bases and J by 0 bases, with 15 bases between the two germline ends. The CDR3 reads CASLVRGISTDTQYF. CDR3 nucleotides: TGTGCCAGCCTCGTACGCGGGATTAGCACAGATACGCAGTATTTT.

To note about this clone: Other DNA sequences within the sample encode an identical CDR3. The genes are TRBV5-1 and TRBJ1-1; no firm D call. CDR3 length equals 14 residues. Trimming pared 1 base from V and 0 bases from J, leaving 7 bases between. The germline CDR1 and CDR2 sequences are SGHRS and YFSETQ. CDR3 sequence reads: CASSLNTLNTEAFF. The CDR3 region has the DNA TGCGCCAGCAGCTTGAACACCCTGAACACTGAAGCTTTCTTT.

The genes are TRBV5-6 and TRBJ2-1, with D perhaps given as TRBD1 or TRBD2 (5 bases each). Germline loops: CDR1 SGHDT, CDR2 YYEEEE. This CDR3 is built from 14 residues. V lost 2 bases to trimming and J lost 2 bases, with 8 bases between them. CDR3 residues: CASSFWDAYNEQFF. The CDR3 nucleotides are TGTGCCAGCAGCTTCTGGGACGCCTACAATGAGCAGTTCTTC.

The rearrangement links TRBV6-1 to TRBJ2-7, with 7 bases that match TRBD1. Germline V gene data show CDR1 as MNHNS and CDR2 as SASEGT. This CDR3 spans 15 amino acids. V dropped 5 bases and J dropped 1; count of bases not matched to a gene: 8. The CDR3 nucleotides read TGTGCCAGCAGTCCCGCCGGGACAGCGTCCTACGAGCAGTACTTC. Protein sequence: CASSPAGTASYEQYF.

This chain uses TRBV7-6 with TRBJ2-7; the match to TRBD2 covers 10 bases. Germline V gives CDR1 SGHVS, CDR2 FNYEAQ. Trimming cost V 2 bases and J 4 bases; bases outside gene matches: 8. CDR3 length equals 16 residues. The CDR3 DNA follows: TGTGCCAGCAGCTTACTGAGCGGGAGGGGTGAATACGAGCAGTACTTC. Protein product: CASSLLSGRGEYEQYF.

This chain links TRBV6-4 with TRBJ2-3, with 8 bases matching TRBD2. Germline V gene data show CDR1 as MRHNA and CDR2 as SNTAGT. Germline trimming cut 3 bases from V and 4 bases from J; bases unmatched to any gene: 6. There are 15 residues in the CDR3. The CDR3 sequence is CASSEAAGEADTQYF. The CDR3 nucleotides read TGTGCCAGCAGTGAAGCAGCGGGGGAGGCAGATACGCAGTATTTT.

The chain couples TRBV4-1 to TRBJ1-5, with a tentative D call TRBD1 (6 bases). CDR1 is MGHRA and CDR2 is YSYEKL in the germline V gene. The CDR3 covers 18 residues. V was shortened by 1 base and J by 3 bases, with 19 bases between the two germline ends. Here the CDR3 reads CASSQGVGGSRNNQPQHF. The DNA for the CDR3 is TGCGCCAGCAGCCAAGGAGTGGGGGGCTCGCGGAACAATCAGCCCCAGCATTTT.

The J gene is TRBJ2-3, the V gene TRBV27; 8 positions match TRBD2. After removal of 4 bases from V and 7 bases from J, the junction contained 10 bases not matched to a gene. Germline V gene data show CDR1 as MNHEY and CDR2 as SMNVEV (reference sequence). This CDR3 is 15 amino acids long. CDR3 DNA sequence: TGTGCCAGCAGTTCCTTGGGAGCGGGAGCTTATACGCAGTATTTT. Translating gives CASSSLGAGAYTQYF.

This chain uses TRBV27 with TRBJ2-7; 9 bases agree with TRBD2. CDR3 length equals 15 residues. Per germline, CDR1 MNHEY and CDR2 SMNVEV (reference sequence). Trimming took 3 bases from V and 4 from J; bases not matched to a gene: 7. DNA of the CDR3: TGTGCCAGCAGTTTGTTAGCGGGAGAGGGGTACGAGCAGTACTTC. Translation gives CASSLLAGEGYEQYF.